The subject of this entry is one TCR beta chain. What it recognizes is unknown. The PCR employed 60 Vbeta primers together with 13 Jbeta primers. TCRdb keeps only in-frame clones here, not all; method: immunoSEQ multiplex PCR. The sample holds roughly 140,000 clones, approximately 80% seen once. The CDR3 sequence is 16 residues long. CDR1 is SGHAT, CDR2 FQNNGV, per germline. After removal of 3 bases from V and 1 base from J, the junction contained 8 bases not matched to a gene. The data were taken from a study of cytomegalovirus exposure and HLA in healthy donors. Study findings and constraints: No immune exposure information besides CMV serostatus was available.

This chain joins TRBV11-2 and TRBJ2-5; 7 positions agree with TRBD1. Sequenced material: PBMCs. The receptor was isolated from a male donor in good health and CMV-seronegative. The CDR3 spells CASSLTGLIFQETQYF. In DNA, the CDR3 is TGTGCCAGCAGCTTGACAGGGTTAATTTTCCAAGAGACCCAGTACTTC.